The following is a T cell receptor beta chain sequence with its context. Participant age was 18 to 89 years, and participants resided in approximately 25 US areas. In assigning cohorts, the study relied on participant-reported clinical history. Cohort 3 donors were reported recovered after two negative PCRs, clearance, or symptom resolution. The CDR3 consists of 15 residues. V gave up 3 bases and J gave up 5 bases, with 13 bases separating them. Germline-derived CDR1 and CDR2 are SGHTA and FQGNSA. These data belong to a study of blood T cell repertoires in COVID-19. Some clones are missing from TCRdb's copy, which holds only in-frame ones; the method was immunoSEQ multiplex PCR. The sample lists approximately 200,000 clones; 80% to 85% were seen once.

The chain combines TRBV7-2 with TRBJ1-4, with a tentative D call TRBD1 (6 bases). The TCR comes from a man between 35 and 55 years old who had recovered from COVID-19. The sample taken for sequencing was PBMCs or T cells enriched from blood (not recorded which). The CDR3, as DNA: TGTGCCAGCAGCTTGGGTGGGACAATGAATGAAAAACTGTTTTTT. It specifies CASSLGGTMNEKLFF.